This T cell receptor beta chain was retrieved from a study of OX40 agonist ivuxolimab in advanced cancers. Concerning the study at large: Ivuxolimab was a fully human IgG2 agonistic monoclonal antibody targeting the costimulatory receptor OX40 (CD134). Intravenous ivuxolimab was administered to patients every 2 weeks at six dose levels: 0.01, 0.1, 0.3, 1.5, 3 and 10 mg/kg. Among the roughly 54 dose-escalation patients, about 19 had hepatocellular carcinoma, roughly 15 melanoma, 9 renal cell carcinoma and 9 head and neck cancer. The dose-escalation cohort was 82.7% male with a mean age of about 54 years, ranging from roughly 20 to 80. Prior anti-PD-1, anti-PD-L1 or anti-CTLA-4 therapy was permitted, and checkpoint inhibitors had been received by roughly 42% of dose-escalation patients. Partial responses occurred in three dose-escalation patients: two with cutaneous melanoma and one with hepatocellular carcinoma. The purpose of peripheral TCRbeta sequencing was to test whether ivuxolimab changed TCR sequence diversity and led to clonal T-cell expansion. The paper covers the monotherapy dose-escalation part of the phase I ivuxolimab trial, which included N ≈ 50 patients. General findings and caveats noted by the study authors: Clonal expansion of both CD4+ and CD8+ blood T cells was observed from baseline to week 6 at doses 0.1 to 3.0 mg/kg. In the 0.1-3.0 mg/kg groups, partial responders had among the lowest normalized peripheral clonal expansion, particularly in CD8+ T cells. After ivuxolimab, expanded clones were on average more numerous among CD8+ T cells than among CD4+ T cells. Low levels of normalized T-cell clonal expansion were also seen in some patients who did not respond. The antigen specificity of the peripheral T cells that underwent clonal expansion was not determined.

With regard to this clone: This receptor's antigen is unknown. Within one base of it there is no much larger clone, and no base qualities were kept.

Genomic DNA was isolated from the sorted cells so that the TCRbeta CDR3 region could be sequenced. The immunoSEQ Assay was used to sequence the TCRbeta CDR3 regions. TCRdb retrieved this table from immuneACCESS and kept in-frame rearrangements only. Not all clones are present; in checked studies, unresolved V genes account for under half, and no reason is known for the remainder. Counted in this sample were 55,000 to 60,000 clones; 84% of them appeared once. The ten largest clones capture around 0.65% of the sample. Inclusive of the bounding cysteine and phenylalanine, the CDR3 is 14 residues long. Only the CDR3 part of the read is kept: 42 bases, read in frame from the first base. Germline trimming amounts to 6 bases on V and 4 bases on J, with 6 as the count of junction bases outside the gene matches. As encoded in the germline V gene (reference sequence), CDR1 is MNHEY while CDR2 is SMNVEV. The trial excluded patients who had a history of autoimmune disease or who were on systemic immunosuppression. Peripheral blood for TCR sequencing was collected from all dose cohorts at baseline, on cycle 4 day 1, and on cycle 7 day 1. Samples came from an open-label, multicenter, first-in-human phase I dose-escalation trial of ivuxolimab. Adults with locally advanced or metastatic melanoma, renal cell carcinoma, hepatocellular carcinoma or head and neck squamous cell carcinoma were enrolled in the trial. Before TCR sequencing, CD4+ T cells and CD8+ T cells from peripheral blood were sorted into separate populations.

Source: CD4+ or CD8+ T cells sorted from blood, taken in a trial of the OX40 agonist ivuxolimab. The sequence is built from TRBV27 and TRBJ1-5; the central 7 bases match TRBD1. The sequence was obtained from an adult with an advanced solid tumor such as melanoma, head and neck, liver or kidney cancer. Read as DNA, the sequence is TGTGCCAGCAGGTCAACAGGGGTAAATCAGCCCCAGCATTTT. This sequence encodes CASRSTGVNQPQHF.